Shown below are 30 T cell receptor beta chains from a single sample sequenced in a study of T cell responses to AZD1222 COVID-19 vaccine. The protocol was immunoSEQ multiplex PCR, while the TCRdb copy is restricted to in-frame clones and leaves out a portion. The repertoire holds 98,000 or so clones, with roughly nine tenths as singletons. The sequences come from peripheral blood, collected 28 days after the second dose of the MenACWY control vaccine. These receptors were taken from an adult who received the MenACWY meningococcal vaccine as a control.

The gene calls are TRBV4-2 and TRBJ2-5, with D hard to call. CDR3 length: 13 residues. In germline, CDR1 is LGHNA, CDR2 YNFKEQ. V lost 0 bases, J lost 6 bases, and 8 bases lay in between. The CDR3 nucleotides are TGTGCCAGCAGCCAAGAAGGACCGAAGACCCAGTACTTC. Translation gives CASSQEGPKTQYF.

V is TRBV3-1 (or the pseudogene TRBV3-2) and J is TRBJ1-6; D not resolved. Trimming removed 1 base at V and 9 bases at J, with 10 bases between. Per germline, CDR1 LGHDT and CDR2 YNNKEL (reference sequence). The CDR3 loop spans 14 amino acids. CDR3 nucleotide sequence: TGTGCCAGCAGCCAAGGTAGCCTGAGTTCACCCCTCCACTTT. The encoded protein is CASSQGSLSSPLHF.

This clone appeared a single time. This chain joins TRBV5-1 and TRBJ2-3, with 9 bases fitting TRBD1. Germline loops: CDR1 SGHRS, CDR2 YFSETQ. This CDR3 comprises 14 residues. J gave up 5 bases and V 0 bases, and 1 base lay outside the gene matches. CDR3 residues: CASSLGTGVDTQYF. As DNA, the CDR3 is TGCGCCAGCAGCTTGGGGACAGGGGTAGATACGCAGTATTTT.

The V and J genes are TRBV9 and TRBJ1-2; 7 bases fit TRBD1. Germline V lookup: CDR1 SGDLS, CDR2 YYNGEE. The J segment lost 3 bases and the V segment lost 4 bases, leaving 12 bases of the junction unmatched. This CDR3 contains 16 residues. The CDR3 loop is CASSPTEGARYYGYTF. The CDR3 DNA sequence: TGTGCCAGCAGCCCTACAGAGGGGGCGCGGTACTATGGCTACACCTTC.

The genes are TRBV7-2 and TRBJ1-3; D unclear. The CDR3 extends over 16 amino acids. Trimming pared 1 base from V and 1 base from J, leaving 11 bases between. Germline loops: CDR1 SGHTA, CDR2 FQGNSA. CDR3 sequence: CASSLEVRTSGNTIYF. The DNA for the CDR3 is TGTGCCAGCAGCTTAGAAGTGAGGACTTCTGGAAACACCATATATTTT.

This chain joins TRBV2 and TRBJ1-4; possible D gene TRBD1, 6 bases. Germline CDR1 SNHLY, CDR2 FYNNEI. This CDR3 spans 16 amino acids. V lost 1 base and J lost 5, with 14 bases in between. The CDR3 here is CASSEGGGSWNEKLFF. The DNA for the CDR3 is TGTGCCAGCAGTGAAGGAGGGGGGTCCTGGAATGAAAAACTGTTTTTT.

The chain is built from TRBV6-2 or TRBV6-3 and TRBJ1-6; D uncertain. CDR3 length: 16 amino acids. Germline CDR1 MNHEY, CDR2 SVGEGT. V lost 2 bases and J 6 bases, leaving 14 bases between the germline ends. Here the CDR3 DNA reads TGTGCCAGCAGTTACAGCCTTCGGACGGCTAATTCACCCCTCCACTTT. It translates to CASSYSLRTANSPLHF.

CDR3 DNA: TGTGCCAGCGGGGGCAGCTTCCAAGAGACCCAGTACTTC. This translates into CASGGSFQETQYF. The chain recombines TRBV7-2 with TRBJ2-5; possibly TRBD1 for D (6 bases). This CDR3 spans 13 amino acids. Looked up from germline, CDR1 is SGHTA and CDR2 is FQGNSA. The V end lost 8 bases, the J end lost 1 base, and 11 bases lay between the germline ends.

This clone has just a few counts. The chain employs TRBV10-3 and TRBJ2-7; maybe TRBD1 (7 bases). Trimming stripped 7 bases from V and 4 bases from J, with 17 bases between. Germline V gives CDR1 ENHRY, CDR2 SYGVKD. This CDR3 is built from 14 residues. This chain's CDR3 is CAIKPSGGLYEQYF. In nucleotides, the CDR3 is TGTGCCATCAAACCCTCAGGGGGGTTATACGAGCAGTACTTC.

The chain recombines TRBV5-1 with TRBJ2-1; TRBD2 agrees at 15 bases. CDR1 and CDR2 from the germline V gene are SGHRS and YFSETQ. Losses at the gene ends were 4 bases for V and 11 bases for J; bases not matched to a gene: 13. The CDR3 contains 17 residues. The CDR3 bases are TGCGCCAGCAGCCTCTTACGGACTAGCGGGGGGGCACACAAGCAGTTCTTC. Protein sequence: CASSLLRTSGGAHKQFF.

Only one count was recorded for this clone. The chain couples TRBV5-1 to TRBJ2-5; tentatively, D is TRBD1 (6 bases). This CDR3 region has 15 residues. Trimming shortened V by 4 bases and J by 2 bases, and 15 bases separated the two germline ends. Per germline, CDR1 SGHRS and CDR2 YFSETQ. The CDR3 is CASSPGRDRQETQYF. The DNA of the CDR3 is TGCGCCAGCAGCCCAGGCCGAGACAGGCAAGAGACCCAGTACTTC.

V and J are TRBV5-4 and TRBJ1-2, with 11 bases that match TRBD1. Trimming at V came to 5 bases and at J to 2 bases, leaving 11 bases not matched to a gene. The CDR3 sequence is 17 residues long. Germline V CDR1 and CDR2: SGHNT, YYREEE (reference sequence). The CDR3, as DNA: TGTGCCAGCAGTCCTGGACAGGGGGCCCAGGCCAACTATGGCTACACCTTC. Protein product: CASSPGQGAQANYGYTF.

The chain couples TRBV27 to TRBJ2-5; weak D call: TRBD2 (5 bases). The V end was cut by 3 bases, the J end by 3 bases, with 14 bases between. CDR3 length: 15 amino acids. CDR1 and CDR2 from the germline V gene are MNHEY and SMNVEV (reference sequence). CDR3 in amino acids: CASSFSGGWEETQYF. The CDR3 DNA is TGTGCCAGCAGTTTCTCAGGAGGATGGGAAGAGACCCAGTACTTC.

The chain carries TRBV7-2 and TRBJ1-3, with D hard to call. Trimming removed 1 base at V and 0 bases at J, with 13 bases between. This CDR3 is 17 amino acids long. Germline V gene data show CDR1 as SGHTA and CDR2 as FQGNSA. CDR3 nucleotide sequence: TGTGCCAGCAGCTTAGGGCAGTATCAACTCTCTGGAAACACCATATATTTT. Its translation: CASSLGQYQLSGNTIYF.

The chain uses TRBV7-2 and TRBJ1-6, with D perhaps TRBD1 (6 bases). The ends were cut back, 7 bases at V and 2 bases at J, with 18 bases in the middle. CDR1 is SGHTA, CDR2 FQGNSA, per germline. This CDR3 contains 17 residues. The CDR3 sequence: CASTPGGGFTYNSPLHF. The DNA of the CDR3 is TGTGCCAGCACCCCGGGAGGGGGATTCACCTATAATTCACCCCTCCACTTT.

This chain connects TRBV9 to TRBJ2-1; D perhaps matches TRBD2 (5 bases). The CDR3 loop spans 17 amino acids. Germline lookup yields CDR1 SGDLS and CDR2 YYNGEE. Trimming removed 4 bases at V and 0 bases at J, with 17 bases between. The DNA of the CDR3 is TGTGCCAGCAGCTCCTCCTTAGCGAGAAGCTCCTACAATGAGCAGTTCTTC. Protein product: CASSSSLARSSYNEQFF.

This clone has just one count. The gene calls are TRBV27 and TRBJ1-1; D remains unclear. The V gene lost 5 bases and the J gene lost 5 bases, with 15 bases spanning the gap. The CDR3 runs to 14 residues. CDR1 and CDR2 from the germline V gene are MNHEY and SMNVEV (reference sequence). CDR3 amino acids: CASSPEAGRTEAFF. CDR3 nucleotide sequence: TGTGCCAGCAGTCCCGAAGCCGGACGGACTGAAGCTTTCTTT.

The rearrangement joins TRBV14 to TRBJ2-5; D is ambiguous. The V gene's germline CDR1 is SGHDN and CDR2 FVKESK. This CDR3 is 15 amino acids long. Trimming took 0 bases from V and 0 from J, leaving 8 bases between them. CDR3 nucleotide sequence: TGTGCCAGCAGCCAAGATGCCGGGTACCAAGAGACCCAGTACTTC. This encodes CASSQDAGYQETQYF.

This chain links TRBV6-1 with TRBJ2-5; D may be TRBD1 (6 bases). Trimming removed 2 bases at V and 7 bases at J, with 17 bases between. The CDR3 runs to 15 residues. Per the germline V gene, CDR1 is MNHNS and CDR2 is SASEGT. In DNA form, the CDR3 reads TGTGCCAGCAGTGAACCGGGACAACCCCCGCGGACCCAGTACTTC. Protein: CASSEPGQPPRTQYF.

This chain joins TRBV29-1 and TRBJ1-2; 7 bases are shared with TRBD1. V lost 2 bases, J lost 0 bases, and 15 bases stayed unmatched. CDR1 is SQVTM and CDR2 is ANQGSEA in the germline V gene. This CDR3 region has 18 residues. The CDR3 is CSVEIRTGSLQTNYGYTF. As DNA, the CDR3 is TGCAGCGTTGAAATCCGGACAGGTTCTTTACAGACTAACTATGGCTACACCTTC.

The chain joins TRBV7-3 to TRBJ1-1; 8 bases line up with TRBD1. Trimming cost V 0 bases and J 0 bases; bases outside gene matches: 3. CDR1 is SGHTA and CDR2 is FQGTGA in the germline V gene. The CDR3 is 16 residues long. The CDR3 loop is CASSLTEDRVNTEAFF. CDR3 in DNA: TGTGCCAGCAGCTTAACCGAGGACAGGGTGAACACTGAAGCTTTCTTT.

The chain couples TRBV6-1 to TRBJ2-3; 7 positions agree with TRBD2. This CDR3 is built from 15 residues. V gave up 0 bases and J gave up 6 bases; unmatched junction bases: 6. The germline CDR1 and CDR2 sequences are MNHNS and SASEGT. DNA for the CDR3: TGTGCCAGCAGTGAAGCTAGCGGGTCCATCGATACGCAGTATTTT. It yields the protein CASSEASGSIDTQYF.

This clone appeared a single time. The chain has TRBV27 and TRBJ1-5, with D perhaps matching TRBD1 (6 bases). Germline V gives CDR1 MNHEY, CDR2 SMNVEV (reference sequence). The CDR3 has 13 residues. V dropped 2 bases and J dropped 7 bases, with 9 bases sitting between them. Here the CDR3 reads CASSLRDTQPQHF. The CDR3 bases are TGTGCCAGCAGTTTAAGGGACACCCAGCCCCAGCATTTT.

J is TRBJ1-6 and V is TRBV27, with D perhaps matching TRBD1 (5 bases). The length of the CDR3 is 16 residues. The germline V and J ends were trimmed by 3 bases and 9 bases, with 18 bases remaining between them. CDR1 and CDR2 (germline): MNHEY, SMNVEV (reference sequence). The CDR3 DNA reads TGTGCCAGCAGTTTGGGGGTAATGGGCTCCCGTTCACCCCTCCACTTT. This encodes CASSLGVMGSRSPLHF.

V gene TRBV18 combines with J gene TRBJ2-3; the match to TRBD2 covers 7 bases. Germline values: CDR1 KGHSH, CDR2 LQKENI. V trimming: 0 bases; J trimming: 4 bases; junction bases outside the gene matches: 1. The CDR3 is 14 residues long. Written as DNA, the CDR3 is TGTGCCAGCTCACCACCGGGGGGGGCAGATACGCAGTATTTT. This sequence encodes CASSPPGGADTQYF. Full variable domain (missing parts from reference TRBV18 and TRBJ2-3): NAGVMQNPRHLVRRRGQEARLRCSPMKGHSHVYWYRQLPEEGLKFMVYLQKENIIDESGMPKERFSAEFPKEGPSILRIQQVVRGDSAAYFCASSPPGGADTQYFGPGTRLTVL.

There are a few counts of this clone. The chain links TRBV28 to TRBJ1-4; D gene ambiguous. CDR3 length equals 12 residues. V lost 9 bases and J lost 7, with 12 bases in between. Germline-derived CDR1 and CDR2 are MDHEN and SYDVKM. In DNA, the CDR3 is TGTGCCAGTGCCCCGGTGGGTGAAAAACTGTTTTTT. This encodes CASAPVGEKLFF.

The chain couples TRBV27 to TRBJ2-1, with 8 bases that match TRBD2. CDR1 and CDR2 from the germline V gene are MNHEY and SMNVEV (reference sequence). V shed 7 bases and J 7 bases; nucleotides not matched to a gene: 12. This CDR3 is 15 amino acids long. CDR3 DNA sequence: TGTGCCAGCACCCCGAGCGGGGGTCCACGTAATGAGCAGTTCTTC. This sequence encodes CASTPSGGPRNEQFF.

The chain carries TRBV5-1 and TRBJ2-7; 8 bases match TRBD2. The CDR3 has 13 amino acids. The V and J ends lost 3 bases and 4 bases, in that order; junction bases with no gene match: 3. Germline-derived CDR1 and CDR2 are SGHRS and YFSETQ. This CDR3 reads CASSSGGRYEQYF. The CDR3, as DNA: TGCGCCAGCAGCTCGGGGGGGCGGTACGAGCAGTACTTC.

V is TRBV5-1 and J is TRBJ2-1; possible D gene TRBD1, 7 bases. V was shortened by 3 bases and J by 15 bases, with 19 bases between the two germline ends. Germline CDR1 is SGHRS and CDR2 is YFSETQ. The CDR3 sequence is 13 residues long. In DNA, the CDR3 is TGCGCCAGCAGCTACGAGACTAGACAGGGTCGGTTCTTC. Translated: CASSYETRQGRFF.

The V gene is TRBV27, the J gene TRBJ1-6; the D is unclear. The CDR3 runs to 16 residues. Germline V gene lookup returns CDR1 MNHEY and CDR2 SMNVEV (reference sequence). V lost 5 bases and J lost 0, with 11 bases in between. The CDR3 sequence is CASSPWVLSYNSPLHF. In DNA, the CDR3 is TGTGCCAGCAGTCCATGGGTGCTCTCCTATAATTCACCCCTCCACTTT.